Sequencing of this T cell receptor (beta chain) was carried out in a study of blood T cell repertoires in COVID-19. Across the whole study: Samples came from the United States, Italy and Spain, spanning acute and convalescent COVID-19.

Sequencing used immunoSEQ multiplex PCR; TCRdb keeps in-frame clones, though not all of them. The profile covers 150,000 to 200,000 clones, with 85% to 90% appearing a single time and approximately 4.5% taken by the ten largest. Germline loops: CDR1 WSHSY, CDR2 SAAADI. The CDR3 spans 16 residues. The junction had 12 bases not matched to a gene; V was cut back by 5 bases and J by 6 bases. The sample was peripheral blood. V and J are TRBV10-2 and TRBJ2-1; 8 nucleotides line up with TRBD2. This receptor was taken from a human donor in a cohort sampled during active COVID-19. DNA for the CDR3: TGCGCCAGCAGTTTGAATCCGGCTAGCGGGCTCAATGAGCAGTTCTTC. It is translated as CASSLNPASGLNEQFF.